The T cell receptor (beta chain) described here comes from a study of early T cells in non-severe SARS-CoV-2 infection. General observations from the study: VDJdb-based matching was biased toward anti-spike CD8 responses and missed private and CD4 specificities.

This clonotype was seen only a few times. The antigen is undetermined. Unique molecular identifier tags were affixed to discrete cDNA molecules. TCRdb fed the 5' RACE reads into MiXCR, producing one record per CDR3 protein. The sample lists about 77,000 distinct CDR3 sequences, about 17% seen once, with approximately 2.9% in the top ten. The sample was whole blood. The origin of this receptor is an adult who was a healthcare worker with PCR-confirmed SARS-CoV-2 infection or an uninfected control (not recorded which).

The CDR3 bases are TGTGCCAGCAGCCCGGGAGCACCCTACGAGCAGTACTTC. Translating gives CASSPGAPYEQYF. The rearrangement joins TRBV3-1 to TRBJ2-7, with a possible D match to TRBD2 (6 bases). Trimming cost V 4 bases and J 2 bases, with 9 bases left between them. CDR1 LGHDT and CDR2 YNNKEL come from the germline V gene (reference sequence). This CDR3 is built from 13 residues.